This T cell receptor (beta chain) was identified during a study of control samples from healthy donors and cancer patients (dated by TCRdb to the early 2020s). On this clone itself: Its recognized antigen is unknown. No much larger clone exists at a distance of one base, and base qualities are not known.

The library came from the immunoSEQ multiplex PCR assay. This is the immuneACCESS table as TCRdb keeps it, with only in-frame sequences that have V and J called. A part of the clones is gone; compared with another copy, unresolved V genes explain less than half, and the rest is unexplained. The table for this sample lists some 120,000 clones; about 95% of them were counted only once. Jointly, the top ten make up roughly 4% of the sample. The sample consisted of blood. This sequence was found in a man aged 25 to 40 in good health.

CDR3 reads: CATSRDPGPPYGYTF. The sequenced DNA: TGTGCCACCAGCAGAGACCCGGGGCCCCCATATGGCTACACCTTC. The chain uses TRBV15 and TRBJ1-2, with a tentative D gene TRBD1 over 5 matching bases. Trimming at the junction amounts to 0 bases on V and 5 bases on J, and the germline ends lie 13 bases apart. Including cysteine and phenylalanine, the CDR3 has 15 amino acids. The read is trimmed to its CDR3 DNA, 45 bases read in frame from base 1. The germline V gene (reference sequence) supplies CDR1 LNHNV and CDR2 YYDKDF.